This T cell receptor (beta chain) was documented in a study of radiotherapy plus CTLA-4 blockade in lung cancer. Study observations and caveats: After radiotherapy and ipilimumab, tumor-derived clones expanded in peripheral blood.

The method was immunoSEQ multiplex PCR; TCRdb's version includes in-frame clones alone and lacks a portion of them. Of about 25,000 clones listed, about 71% were seen once; the top ten hold 2.5% to 3.5%. As concerns this clone: The antigen is not known.

This clonotype was obtained from a human donor with non-small cell lung cancer whose response to radiotherapy plus ipilimumab could not be evaluated. Sequencing used peripheral blood, obtained from a patient treated with radiotherapy plus ipilimumab.

CDR3 nucleotide sequence: TGTGCCAGCAGTCCCACCCCGAGCGGGAGGTATACGCAGTATTTT. Protein product: CASSPTPSGRYTQYF. V usage is TRBV7-3 and J usage is TRBJ2-3, with TRBD2 matching 9 bases. This CDR3 is built from 15 residues. Germline trimming cut 6 bases from V and 7 bases from J; bases unmatched to any gene: 11. Germline V gene data show CDR1 as SGHTA and CDR2 as FQGTGA.